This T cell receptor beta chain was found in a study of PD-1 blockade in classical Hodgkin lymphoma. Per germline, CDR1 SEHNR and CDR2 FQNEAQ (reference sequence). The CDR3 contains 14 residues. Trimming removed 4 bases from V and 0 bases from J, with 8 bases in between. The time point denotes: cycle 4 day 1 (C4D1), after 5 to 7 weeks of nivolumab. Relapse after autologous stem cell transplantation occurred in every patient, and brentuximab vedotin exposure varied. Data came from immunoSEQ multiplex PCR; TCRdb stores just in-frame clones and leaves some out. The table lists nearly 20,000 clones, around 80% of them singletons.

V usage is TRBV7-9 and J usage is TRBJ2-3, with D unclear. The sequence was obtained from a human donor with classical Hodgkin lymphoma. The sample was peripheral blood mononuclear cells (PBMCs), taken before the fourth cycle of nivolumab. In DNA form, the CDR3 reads TGTGCCAGCAGCTCACTAACTAGCACAGATACGCAGTATTTT. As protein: CASSSLTSTDTQYF.